This T cell receptor beta chain was documented in a study of T cell repertoires in cytomegalovirus infection. Study-wide results and caveats: HLA-C-restricted, CMV-specific TCR beta clonotypes were dominant ex vivo. Summed frequency of shared TCR beta families picked out CMV carriers who also had the relevant HLA.

In TCRdb, the reads were re-called with MiXCR into one record per CDR3 protein. The sample records 80,000 to 90,000 distinct CDR3 sequences, 40% to 50% being singletons. A word on this clonotype: Its antigen is currently unknown.

The TCR comes from a human donor in good health (CMV status not recorded). Some clones in this sample may be carry-over from other donors' samples. This specimen was CD8+ T cells from cultured PBMCs, taken from culture after CMV antigen stimulation.

DNA of the CDR3: TGTGCCAGCAGTTTTTTCGGACAGGGAAACAATCAGCCCCAGCATTTT. This encodes CASSFFGQGNNQPQHF. V usage is TRBV28 and J usage is TRBJ1-5; TRBD1 matches 8 bases. Per the germline V gene, CDR1 is MDHEN and CDR2 is SYDVKM. Trimming removed 3 bases from V and 3 bases from J; junction bases left unmatched: 7. The CDR3 is 16 amino acids.